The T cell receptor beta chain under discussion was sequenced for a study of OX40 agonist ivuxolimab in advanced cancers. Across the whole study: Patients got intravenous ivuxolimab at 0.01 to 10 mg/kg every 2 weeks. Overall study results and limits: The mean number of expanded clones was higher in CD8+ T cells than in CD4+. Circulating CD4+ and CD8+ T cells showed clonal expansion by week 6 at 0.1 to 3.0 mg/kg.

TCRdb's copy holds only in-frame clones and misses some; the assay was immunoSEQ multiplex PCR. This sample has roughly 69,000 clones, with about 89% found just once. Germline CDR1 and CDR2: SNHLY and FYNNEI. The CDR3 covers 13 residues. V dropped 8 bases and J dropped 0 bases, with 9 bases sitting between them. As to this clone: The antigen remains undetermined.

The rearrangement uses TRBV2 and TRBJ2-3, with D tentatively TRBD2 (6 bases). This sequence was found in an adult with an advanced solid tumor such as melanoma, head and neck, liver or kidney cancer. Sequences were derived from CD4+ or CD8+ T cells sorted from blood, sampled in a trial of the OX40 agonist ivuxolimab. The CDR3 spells CASASGSTDTQYF. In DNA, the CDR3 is TGTGCCAGCGCGAGCGGGAGCACAGATACGCAGTATTTT.